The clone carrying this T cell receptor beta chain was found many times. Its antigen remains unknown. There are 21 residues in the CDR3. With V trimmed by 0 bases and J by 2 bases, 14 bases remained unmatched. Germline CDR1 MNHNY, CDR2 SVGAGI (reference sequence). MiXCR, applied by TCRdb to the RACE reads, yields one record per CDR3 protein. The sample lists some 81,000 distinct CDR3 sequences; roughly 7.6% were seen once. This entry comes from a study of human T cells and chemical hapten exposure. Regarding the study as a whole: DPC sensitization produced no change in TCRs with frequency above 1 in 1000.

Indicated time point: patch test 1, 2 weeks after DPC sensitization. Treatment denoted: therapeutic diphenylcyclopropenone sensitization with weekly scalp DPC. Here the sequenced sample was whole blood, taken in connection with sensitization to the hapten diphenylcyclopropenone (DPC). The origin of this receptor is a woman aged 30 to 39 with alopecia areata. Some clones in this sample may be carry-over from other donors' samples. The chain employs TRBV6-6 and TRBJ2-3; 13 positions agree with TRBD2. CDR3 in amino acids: CASSYSSTSGGAEGFTDTQYF. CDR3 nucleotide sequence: TGTGCCAGCAGTTACTCTTCAACTAGCGGGGGGGCAGAAGGGTTCACAGATACGCAGTATTTT.